A single sample is the source of the 18 T cell receptor beta chains below, sequenced in a study of identical twins. In TCRdb, the 5' RACE reads were re-called with MiXCR into one record per CDR3 protein. The sample contains hundreds of thousands of distinct CDR3 sequences, about 22% of which appear only once. These sequences were also reported in another study, on yellow fever vaccine responses in identical twins.

Sequenced material: CD4+ T cells sorted from blood. The receptor set was obtained from a woman between 18 and 29 years old in good health.

This clonotype was observed at least ten times. The junction does not match germline at one end; this may be a read error. The chain has TRBV12-3 or TRBV12-4 and TRBJ2-7; TRBD2 aligns across 11 bases. There are 15 residues in the CDR3. The DNA for the CDR3 is TGTGCCAGCAGTCTAGCGGGAGGTCTCTCCTACGAGCAGTACTTC. It translates to CASSLAGGLSYEQYF.

This clonotype has only a few counts. The V and J genes are TRBV24-1 and TRBJ2-3; D uncertain. The CDR3 extends over 13 amino acids. Trimming removed 7 bases from V and 6 bases from J, with 13 bases in between. Germline V gene data show CDR1 as KGHDR and CDR2 as SFDVKD. The CDR3 loop reads CATSVPGRDTQYF. In DNA, the CDR3 is TGTGCCACCAGCGTGCCCGGTAGGGATACGCAGTATTTT.

The DNA for the CDR3 is TGTGCCAGCAGTCCCCGCCCGACTAGCTTCCTTGATACGCAGTATTTT. This sequence encodes CASSPRPTSFLDTQYF. This sequence joins TRBV12-3 or TRBV12-4 and TRBJ2-3, with 7 bases that match TRBD2. Germline trimming cut 5 bases from V and 6 bases from J; bases unmatched to any gene: 14. CDR3 length: 16 residues.

The V call is TRBV28, the J call TRBJ2-2; 10 bases line up with TRBD2. After removal of 5 bases from V and 5 bases from J, the junction contained 17 bases not matched to a gene. CDR3 length equals 19 residues. CDR1 is MDHEN and CDR2 is SYDVKM in the germline V gene. DNA of the CDR3: TGTGCCAGCAGTCCGCCGGGACTAGCGTTGAAGACCCTAACCGGGGAGCTGTTTTTT. Its translation is CASSPPGLALKTLTGELFF.

The chain is built from TRBV12-3 or TRBV12-4 and TRBJ2-7, with D possibly matching TRBD2 (6 bases). V was pared by 10 bases and J by 5 bases, with 12 bases between. The CDR3 runs 11 residues. The CDR3 coding sequence is TGTGCCACCGGAGGGGCTAACGAGCAGTACGTC. Amino acid sequence: CATGGANEQYV.

The chain employs TRBV7-9 and TRBJ2-7, with 12 bases lining up with TRBD2. Germline V gene sequence: CDR1 SEHNR, CDR2 FQNEAQ (reference sequence). The CDR3 totals 15 residues. The J segment lost 4 bases and the V segment lost 4 bases, leaving 5 bases of the junction unmatched. The CDR3: CASSYTSGRNYEQYF. The CDR3, as DNA: TGTGCCAGCAGCTACACTAGCGGGAGGAATTACGAGCAGTACTTC.

This clonotype was seen ten or more times. This chain joins TRBV2 and TRBJ2-4; D unresolved. Germline CDR1 reads SNHLY; CDR2 reads FYNNEI. The germline V and J ends were trimmed by 4 bases and 5 bases, with 15 bases remaining between them. The CDR3 extends over 15 amino acids. The CDR3 reads CASSAPGRVENIQYF. The CDR3 DNA sequence: TGTGCCAGCAGTGCCCCGGGTAGGGTCGAAAACATTCAGTACTTC.

This chain joins TRBV5-1 and TRBJ2-4; TRBD1 matches 9 bases. Germline CDR1 is SGHRS and CDR2 is YFSETQ. The CDR3 loop spans 17 amino acids. The V segment lost 0 bases and the J segment 1 base; nucleotides outside the gene matches: 5. The CDR3 DNA reads TGCGCCAGCAGCTTGGGCCGGGACAGGGAGGCCAAAAACATTCAGTACTTC. Protein sequence: CASSLGRDREAKNIQYF.

There are a few counts of this clonotype. The chain carries TRBV10-3 and TRBJ2-3, with 7 bases fitting TRBD2. Germline lookup yields CDR1 ENHRY and CDR2 SYGVKD. The CDR3 runs 13 residues. V lost 8 bases, J lost 3 bases, and 5 bases stayed unmatched. The CDR3 spells CAISGLYTDTQYF. The CDR3 nucleotides are TGTGCCATCTCGGGACTATATACAGATACGCAGTATTTT.

This clonotype was observed at least ten times. V gene TRBV10-3 combines with J gene TRBJ2-7; D gene uncertain. The length of the CDR3 is 15 residues. Germline V gives CDR1 ENHRY, CDR2 SYGVKD. V gave up 3 bases and J gave up 1 base, with 13 bases separating them. CDR3 sequence: CAISDGPRNSYEQYF. The CDR3 DNA is TGTGCCATCAGTGATGGGCCCCGAAATTCCTACGAGCAGTACTTC.

The V and J genes are TRBV5-1 and TRBJ2-5; 8 nucleotides align to TRBD2. This CDR3 has 15 residues. CDR1 SGHRS and CDR2 YFSETQ come from the germline V gene. J lost 0 bases, V lost 0 bases, and 1 base had no gene match. The CDR3 nucleotides are TGCGCCAGCAGCTTGGCACTAGCGGACCAAGAGACCCAGTACTTC. Protein: CASSLALADQETQYF.

The chain carries TRBV10-3 and TRBJ2-3; 14 bases are a match to TRBD2. Germline V CDR1 and CDR2: ENHRY, SYGVKD. This CDR3 spans 14 amino acids. The trim removed 10 bases at V and 8 bases at J, leaving 8 bases unmatched. The CDR3 DNA sequence: TGTGCCACCCTGGGACTAGCGGGAGTGAGTACGCAGTATTTT. Translating gives CATLGLAGVSTQYF.

This clonotype was seen more than once but under ten times. The rearrangement joins TRBV12-3 or TRBV12-4 to TRBJ2-1; TRBD2 might be the D (6 bases). The CDR3 contains 16 residues. Trimming stripped 7 bases from V and 0 bases from J, with 16 bases between. As DNA, the CDR3 is TGTGCCAGCACCGGAGGGGCGCGGAGCTCCTACAATGAGCAGTTCTTC. This translates into CASTGGARSSYNEQFF.

This clonotype came up a few times. CDR3: CATGTGGLRPNTGELFF. As DNA, the CDR3 is TGTGCCACCGGGACAGGGGGCCTGAGACCGAACACCGGGGAGCTGTTTTTT. The chain has TRBV24-1 and TRBJ2-2; 12 nucleotides agree with TRBD1. J was trimmed by 0 bases and V by 9 bases; bases with no gene match: 7. This CDR3 has 17 amino acids. Germline loops: CDR1 KGHDR, CDR2 SFDVKD.

In this sample, this clonotype turned up a few times. The chain combines TRBV19 with TRBJ2-4, with D possibly being TRBD2 (5 bases). Trimming pared 6 bases from V and 0 bases from J, leaving 15 bases between. This CDR3 has 16 amino acids. Germline V lookup: CDR1 LNHDA, CDR2 SQIVND (reference sequence). CDR3 nucleotide sequence: TGTGCCAGTAGCGGGGAACCCTATTCAGCCAAAAACATTCAGTACTTC. As protein: CASSGEPYSAKNIQYF.

V is TRBV6-5 and J is TRBJ1-1; 7 bases agree with TRBD1. The CDR3 totals 14 residues. Germline values: CDR1 MNHEY, CDR2 SVGAGI. V dropped 0 bases and J dropped 5; count of bases not matched to a gene: 3. This CDR3 reads CASSYSLGQTEAFF. The CDR3 coding sequence is TGTGCCAGCAGTTACTCTCTGGGACAGACTGAAGCTTTCTTT.

The V gene is TRBV7-3, the J gene TRBJ2-1; D gene unclear. From germline, CDR1 is SGHTA and CDR2 FQGTGA. The CDR3 has 17 amino acids. The V end lost 5 bases, the J end lost 4 bases, and 21 bases lay between the germline ends. CDR3 sequence reads: CASSIAPWVAEYNEQFF. The CDR3 DNA follows: TGTGCCAGCAGCATCGCCCCATGGGTAGCAGAGTACAATGAGCAGTTCTTC.

The chain couples TRBV5-1 to TRBJ2-5, with unresolved D. Trimming removed 0 bases from V and 3 bases from J, with 12 bases in between. Germline CDR1 and CDR2: SGHRS and YFSETQ. This CDR3 region has 15 residues. Here the CDR3 reads CASSLADPVEETQYF. The CDR3 coding sequence is TGCGCCAGCAGCTTGGCAGACCCCGTAGAAGAGACCCAGTACTTC.